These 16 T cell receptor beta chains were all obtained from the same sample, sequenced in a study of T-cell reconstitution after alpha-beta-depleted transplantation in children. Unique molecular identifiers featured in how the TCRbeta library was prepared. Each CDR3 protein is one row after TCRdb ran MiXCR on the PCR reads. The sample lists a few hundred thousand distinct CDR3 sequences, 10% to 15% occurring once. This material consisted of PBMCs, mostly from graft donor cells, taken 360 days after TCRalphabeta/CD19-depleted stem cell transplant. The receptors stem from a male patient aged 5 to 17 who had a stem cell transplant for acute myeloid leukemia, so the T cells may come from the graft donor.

The CDR3 DNA sequence: TGTGCCTGGAGTACCTTGTGGGGACCCTACGAGCAGTACTTC. It encodes CAWSTLWGPYEQYF. V and J are TRBV30 and TRBJ2-7, with D perhaps assigned TRBD1 or TRBD2 (5 bases each). The CDR3 is 14 amino acids. V gave up 2 bases and J gave up 2 bases, with 13 bases separating them. The V gene's germline CDR1 is GTSNPN and CDR2 SVGIG (reference sequence).

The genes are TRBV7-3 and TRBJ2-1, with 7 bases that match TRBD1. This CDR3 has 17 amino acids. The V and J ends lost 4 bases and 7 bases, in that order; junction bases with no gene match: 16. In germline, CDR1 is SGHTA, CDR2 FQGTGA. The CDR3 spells CASSSNLQGTLGNEQFF. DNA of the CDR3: TGTGCCAGCAGCTCGAATTTACAGGGGACCTTAGGGAATGAGCAGTTCTTC. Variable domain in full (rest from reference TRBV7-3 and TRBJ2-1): GAGVSQTPSNKVTEKGKYVELRCDPISGHTALYWYRQSLGQGPEFLIYFQGTGAADDSGLPNDRFFAVRPEGSVSTLKIQRTERGDSAVYLCASSSNLQGTLGNEQFFGPGTRLTVL.

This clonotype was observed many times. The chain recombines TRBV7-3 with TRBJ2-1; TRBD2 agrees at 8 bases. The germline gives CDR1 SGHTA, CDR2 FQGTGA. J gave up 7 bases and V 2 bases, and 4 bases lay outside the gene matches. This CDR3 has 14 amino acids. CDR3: CASSLATSVNEQFF. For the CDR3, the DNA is TGTGCCAGCAGCTTAGCGACTAGCGTGAATGAGCAGTTCTTC.

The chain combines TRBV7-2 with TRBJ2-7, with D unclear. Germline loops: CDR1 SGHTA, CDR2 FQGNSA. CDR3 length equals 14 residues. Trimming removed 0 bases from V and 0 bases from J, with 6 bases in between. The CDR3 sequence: CASSLAGDSYEQYF. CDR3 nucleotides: TGTGCCAGCAGCTTAGCTGGAGACTCCTACGAGCAGTACTTC.

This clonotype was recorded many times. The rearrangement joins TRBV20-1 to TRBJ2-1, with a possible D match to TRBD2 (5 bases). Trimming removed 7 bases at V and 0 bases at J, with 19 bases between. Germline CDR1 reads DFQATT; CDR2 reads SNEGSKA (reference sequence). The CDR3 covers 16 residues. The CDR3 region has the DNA TGCAGTGTCATCCCAATGGGAGCGAGCTCCTACAATGAGCAGTTCTTC. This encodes CSVIPMGASSYNEQFF.

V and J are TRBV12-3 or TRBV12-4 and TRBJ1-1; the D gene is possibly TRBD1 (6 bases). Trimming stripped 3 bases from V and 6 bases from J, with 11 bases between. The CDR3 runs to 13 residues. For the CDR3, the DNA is TGTGCCAGCAGTTTGAACAGGGATGCTGAAGCTTTCTTT. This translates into CASSLNRDAEAFF.

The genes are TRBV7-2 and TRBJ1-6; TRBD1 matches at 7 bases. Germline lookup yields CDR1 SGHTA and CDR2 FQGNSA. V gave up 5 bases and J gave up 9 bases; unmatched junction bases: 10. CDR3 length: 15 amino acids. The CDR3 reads CASSPGTDLSSPLHF. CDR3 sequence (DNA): TGTGCCAGCAGCCCCGGGACAGACCTTAGTTCACCCCTCCACTTT.

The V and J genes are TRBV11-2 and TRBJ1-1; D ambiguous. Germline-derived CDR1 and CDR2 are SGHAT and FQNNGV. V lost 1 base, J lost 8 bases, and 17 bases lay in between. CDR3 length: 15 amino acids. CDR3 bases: TGTGCCAGCAGCTTAGGGCCAGTGCCCATCATCGAAGCTTTCTTT. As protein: CASSLGPVPIIEAFF.

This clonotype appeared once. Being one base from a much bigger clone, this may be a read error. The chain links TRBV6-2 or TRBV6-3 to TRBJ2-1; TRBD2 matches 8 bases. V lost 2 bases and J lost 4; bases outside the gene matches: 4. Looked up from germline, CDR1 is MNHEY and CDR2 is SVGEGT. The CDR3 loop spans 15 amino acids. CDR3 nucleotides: TGTGCCAGCAGTTACGGGACTAGGGGATACAATGAGCAGTTCTTC. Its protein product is CASSYGTRGYNEQFF.

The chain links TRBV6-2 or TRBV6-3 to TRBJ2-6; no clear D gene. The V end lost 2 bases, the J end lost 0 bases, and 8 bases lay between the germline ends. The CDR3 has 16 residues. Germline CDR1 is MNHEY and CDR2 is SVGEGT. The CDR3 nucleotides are TGTGCCAGCAGTTACGGGCAGCTCTCTGGGGCCAACGTCCTGACTTTC. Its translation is CASSYGQLSGANVLTF.

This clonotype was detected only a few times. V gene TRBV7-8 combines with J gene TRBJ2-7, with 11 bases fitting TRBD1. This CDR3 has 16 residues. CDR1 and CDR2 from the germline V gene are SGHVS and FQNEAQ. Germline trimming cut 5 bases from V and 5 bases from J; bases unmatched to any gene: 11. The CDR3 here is CASSKNSGQGVHEQYF. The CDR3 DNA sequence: TGTGCCAGCAGCAAGAACTCGGGACAGGGGGTCCACGAGCAGTACTTC. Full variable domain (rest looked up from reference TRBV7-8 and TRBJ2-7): GAGVSQSPRYKVAKRGQDVALRCDPISGHVSLFWYQQALGQGPEFLTYFQNEAQLDKSGLPSDRFFAERPEGSVSTLKIQRTQQEDSAVYLCASSKNSGQGVHEQYFGPGTRLTVT.

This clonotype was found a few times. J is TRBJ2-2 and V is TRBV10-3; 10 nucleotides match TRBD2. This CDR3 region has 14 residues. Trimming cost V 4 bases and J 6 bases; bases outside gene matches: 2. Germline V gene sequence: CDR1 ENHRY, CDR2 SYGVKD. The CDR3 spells CAISVLAGSGELFF. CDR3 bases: TGTGCCATCAGTGTACTAGCGGGATCCGGGGAGCTGTTTTTT.

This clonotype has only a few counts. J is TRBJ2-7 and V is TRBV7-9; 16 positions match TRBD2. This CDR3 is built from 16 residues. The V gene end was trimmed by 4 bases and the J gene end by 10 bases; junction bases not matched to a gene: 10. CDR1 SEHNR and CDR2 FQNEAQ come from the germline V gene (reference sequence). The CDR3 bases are TGTGCCAGCAGCTCCCCCACGGGACTAGCGGGAGGGGGACAGTACTTC. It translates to CASSSPTGLAGGGQYF.

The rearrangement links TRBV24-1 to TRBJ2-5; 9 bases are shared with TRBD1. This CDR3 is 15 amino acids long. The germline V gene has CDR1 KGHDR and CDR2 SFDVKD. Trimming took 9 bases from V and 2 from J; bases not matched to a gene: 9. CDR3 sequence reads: CATGGTGSLQETQYF. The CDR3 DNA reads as TGTGCCACCGGAGGGACAGGGAGTTTACAAGAGACCCAGTACTTC.

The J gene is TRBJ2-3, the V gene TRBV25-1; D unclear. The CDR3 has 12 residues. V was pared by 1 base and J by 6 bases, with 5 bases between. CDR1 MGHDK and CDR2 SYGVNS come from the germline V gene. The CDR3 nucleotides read TGTGCCAGCAGTGAATTTGTCGATACGCAGTATTTT. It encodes CASSEFVDTQYF.

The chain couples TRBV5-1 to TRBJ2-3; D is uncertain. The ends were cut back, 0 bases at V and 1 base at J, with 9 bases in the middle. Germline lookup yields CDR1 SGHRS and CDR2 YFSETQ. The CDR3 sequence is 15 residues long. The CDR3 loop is CASSLVADRTDTQYF. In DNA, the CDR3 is TGCGCCAGCAGCTTGGTGGCGGACCGCACAGATACGCAGTATTTT. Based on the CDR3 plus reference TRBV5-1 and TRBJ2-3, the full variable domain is KAGVTQTPRYLIKTRGQQVTLSCSPISGHRSVSWYQQTPGQGLQFLFEYFSETQRNKGNFPGRFSGRQFSNSRSEMNVSTLELGDSALYLCASSLVADRTDTQYFGPGTRLTVL.